The 27 T cell receptor beta chains presented below share a single source sample, sequenced in a study of radiotherapy plus CTLA-4 blockade in lung cancer. Libraries were prepared by immunoSEQ multiplex PCR; TCRdb keeps only in-frame clonotypes and omits some of them. The top ten clones hold roughly 0.84% of a sample with roughly 88,000 clones, roughly 80% of them seen once. Sample: peripheral blood, taken from a patient treated with radiotherapy plus ipilimumab. The receptors here all came from a human donor with non-small cell lung cancer who had stable disease on radiotherapy plus ipilimumab.

V and J are TRBV9 and TRBJ1-1; the D gene is possibly TRBD1 (5 bases). This CDR3 region has 16 residues. Per the germline V gene, CDR1 is SGDLS and CDR2 is YYNGEE. V was pared by 0 bases and J by 7 bases, with 19 bases between. Written as DNA, the CDR3 is TGTGCCAGCAGCGTAGACCGGGGAGGGCAGGGTTATGAAGCTTTCTTT. Translated: CASSVDRGGQGYEAFF. Drawing the rest from reference TRBV9 and TRBJ1-1, the complete variable domain is DSGVTQTPKHLITATGQRVTLRCSPRSGDLSVYWYQQSLDQGLQFLIQYYNGEERAKGNILERFSAQQFPDLHSELNLSSLELGDSALYFCASSVDRGGQGYEAFFGQGTRLTVV.

The gene calls are TRBV7-9 and TRBJ1-2; 9 bases align to TRBD1. Germline lookup yields CDR1 SEHNR and CDR2 FQNEAQ (reference sequence). V lost 6 bases and J lost 8; bases outside the gene matches: 7. This CDR3 has 13 residues. This CDR3 reads CASSSGTGMGYTF. CDR3 coding DNA: TGTGCCAGCAGTTCCGGGACAGGGATGGGCTACACCTTC. Looking up the rest from reference TRBV7-9 and TRBJ1-2 gives the full variable domain: DTGVSQNPRHKITKRGQNVTFRCDPISEHNRLYWYRQTLGQGPEFLTYFQNEAQLEKSRLLSDRFSAERPKGSFSTLEIQRTEQGDSAMYLCASSSGTGMGYTFGSGTRLTVV.

This clone has a single count. The V gene is TRBV27, the J gene TRBJ2-1; 10 positions match TRBD2. The CDR3 loop spans 15 amino acids. Germline V gives CDR1 MNHEY, CDR2 SMNVEV (reference sequence). V was clipped by 2 bases and J by 9 bases; unmatched bases: 7. This chain's CDR3 is CASSLQAGGGSEQFF. The DNA for the CDR3 is TGTGCCAGCAGTTTACAAGCGGGAGGGGGGAGTGAGCAGTTCTTC.

This chain uses TRBV7-9 with TRBJ1-1; 9 nucleotides line up with TRBD1. Germline loops: CDR1 SEHNR, CDR2 FQNEAQ (reference sequence). Trimming cost V 4 bases and J 3 bases; bases outside gene matches: 15. The CDR3 is 18 residues long. The CDR3 bases are TGTGCCAGCAGCTACGTACAGGGGGCGCTTCAGTCGTACACTGAAGCTTTCTTT. Translated: CASSYVQGALQSYTEAFF.

V gene TRBV18 combines with J gene TRBJ1-3; perhaps TRBD1 as D (5 bases). This CDR3 spans 15 amino acids. CDR1 is KGHSH and CDR2 is LQKENI in the germline V gene. Trimming stripped 2 bases from V and 3 bases from J, with 11 bases between. The CDR3 sequence: CASSPFGQGGNTIYF. CDR3 nucleotides: TGTGCCAGCTCACCATTCGGCCAGGGTGGAAACACCATATATTTT.

The J gene is TRBJ2-3, the V gene TRBV9, with D maybe TRBD2 (6 bases). Germline V gives CDR1 SGDLS, CDR2 YYNGEE. V dropped 4 bases and J dropped 3 bases, with 18 bases sitting between them. The CDR3 contains 16 residues. The CDR3 DNA reads as TGTGCCAGCAGCTCCAGGGCTAGCGTCCCGACAGATACGCAGTATTTT. This translates into CASSSRASVPTDTQYF.

This rearrangement joins TRBV28 to TRBJ1-2; D perhaps matches TRBD1 (5 bases). V was trimmed by 7 bases and J by 10 bases, leaving 16 bases between them. The germline V gene encodes CDR1 MDHEN and CDR2 SYDVKM. The CDR3 has 12 residues. The CDR3 sequence is CASNVAQGVYTF. DNA for the CDR3: TGTGCCAGCAATGTGGCGCAGGGTGTCTACACCTTC.

This chain joins TRBV6-5 and TRBJ1-1; TRBD1 might be the D (5 bases). Germline CDR1 and CDR2: MNHEY and SVGAGI. V gave up 7 bases and J gave up 6 bases, with 12 bases separating them. There are 12 residues in the CDR3. The CDR3 DNA follows: TGTGCCAGCATGACAGACGTTTCTGAAGCTTTCTTT. Translation: CASMTDVSEAFF.

The J gene is TRBJ2-5, the V gene TRBV12-5; the match to TRBD2 covers 14 bases. CDR1 and CDR2 from the germline V gene are LGHNT and FRNRAP. Trimming cost V 0 bases and J 2 bases; bases outside gene matches: 5. The CDR3 contains 18 residues. CDR3 in amino acids: CASGLVLGTSGGQETQYF. CDR3 coding DNA: TGTGCTAGTGGTTTGGTTTTGGGGACTAGCGGGGGACAAGAGACCCAGTACTTC.

The table lists this clone with a count of one. The chain couples TRBV2 to TRBJ2-1; 7 positions match TRBD2. Germline lookup yields CDR1 SNHLY and CDR2 FYNNEI. The J segment lost 5 bases and the V segment lost 4 bases, leaving 17 bases of the junction unmatched. This CDR3 is built from 18 residues. The CDR3 loop reads CASSVETSRSPHDNEQFF. DNA of the CDR3: TGTGCCAGCAGTGTAGAGACTAGCAGAAGTCCCCACGACAATGAGCAGTTCTTC.

The rearrangement uses TRBV2 and TRBJ2-1; no clear D gene. This CDR3 is built from 11 residues. Deletions cut 3 bases from V and 12 bases from J, with 9 bases between. The germline gives CDR1 SNHLY, CDR2 FYNNEI. The CDR3 bases are TGTGCCAGCAGTGACGGCATACCGCAGTTCTTC. The encoded protein is CASSDGIPQFF.

This sequence joins TRBV6-5 and TRBJ1-5, with 9 nucleotides matching TRBD1. The V gene's germline CDR1 is MNHEY and CDR2 SVGAGI. The CDR3 covers 14 residues. V shed 4 bases and J 6 bases; nucleotides not matched to a gene: 4. The CDR3 loop is CASSSNRGLQPQHF. Written as DNA, the CDR3 is TGTGCCAGCAGTTCAAACAGGGGGCTTCAGCCCCAGCATTTT.

This CDR3 is CASSPQGVEETQYF. The CDR3 nucleotides read TGTGCCAGCAGTCCCCAGGGGGTGGAAGAGACCCAGTACTTC. The rearrangement joins TRBV28 to TRBJ2-5; 7 bases align to TRBD1. The CDR3 spans 14 residues. CDR1 is MDHEN and CDR2 is SYDVKM in the germline V gene. V was pared by 5 bases and J by 3 bases, with 6 bases of the junction left unmatched.

This chain joins TRBV4-1 and TRBJ2-3; 7 bases agree with TRBD1. Germline lookup yields CDR1 MGHRA and CDR2 YSYEKL. The V and J ends lost 1 base and 0 bases, in that order; junction bases with no gene match: 4. CDR3 length: 16 amino acids. The CDR3 bases are TGCGCCAGCAGCCAAGCGGGGACAGCCAGCACAGATACGCAGTATTTT. This gives the protein CASSQAGTASTDTQYF.

The chain uses TRBV11-2 and TRBJ2-2, with 7 bases matching TRBD1. V lost 4 bases and J lost 5; bases outside the gene matches: 10. From germline, CDR1 is SGHAT and CDR2 FQNNGV. The CDR3 has 16 residues. CDR3 residues: CASSSQPGQLTGELFF. The CDR3 nucleotides are TGTGCCAGCAGCTCGCAGCCGGGACAGCTTACCGGGGAGCTGTTTTTT.

V gene TRBV7-9 combines with J gene TRBJ1-2, with TRBD1 as a possible D gene (6 bases). With 2 bases removed from V and 4 bases from J, the gap between germline ends came to 17 bases. This CDR3 has 16 amino acids. Germline V gives CDR1 SEHNR, CDR2 FQNEAQ (reference sequence). The CDR3 sequence is CASSLFGGRTSYGYTF. CDR3 DNA: TGTGCCAGCAGCTTATTTGGGGGCCGTACTTCCTATGGCTACACCTTC.

The chain recombines TRBV29-1 with TRBJ2-1; D possibly corresponds to TRBD1 (6 bases). From germline, CDR1 is SQVTM and CDR2 ANQGSEA. V was pared by 3 bases and J by 7 bases, with 13 bases between. This CDR3 contains 13 residues. For the CDR3, the DNA is TGCAGCGTTGACAGGGGTTTACGGAATGAGCAGTTCTTC. This codes for CSVDRGLRNEQFF.

The chain recombines TRBV7-2 with TRBJ2-3, with D possibly called TRBD1 or TRBD2 (5 bases each). CDR3 length: 13 amino acids. Germline V gene lookup returns CDR1 SGHTA and CDR2 FQGNSA. V was trimmed by 3 bases and J by 4 bases, leaving 8 bases between them. CDR3 loop: CASSFSGPDTQYF. In nucleotides, the CDR3 is TGTGCCAGCAGCTTTTCGGGGCCAGATACGCAGTATTTT. The full variable domain, with the rest looked up from reference TRBV7-2 and TRBJ2-3, is GAGVSQSPSNKVTEKGKDVELRCDPISGHTALYWYRQSLGQGLEFLIYFQGNSAPDKSGLPSDRFSAERTGGSVSTLTIQRTQQEDSAVYLCASSFSGPDTQYFGPGTRLTVL.

The V and J genes are TRBV5-1 and TRBJ2-5, with D possibly TRBD2 on 6 matching bases. CDR3 length equals 13 residues. Germline CDR1 is SGHRS and CDR2 is YFSETQ. V lost 4 bases, J lost 3 bases, and 10 bases lay in between. CDR3 residues: CASSRGIEETQYF. CDR3 sequence (DNA): TGCGCCAGCAGCCGCGGGATAGAAGAGACCCAGTACTTC.

This clone was counted a few times. This chain joins TRBV7-9 and TRBJ1-2, with D tentatively TRBD1 (5 bases). Per the germline V gene, CDR1 is SEHNR and CDR2 is FQNEAQ (reference sequence). CDR3 length: 14 residues. V was cut by 8 bases and J by 1 base, with 14 bases left in between. CDR3 coding DNA: TGTGCCAGCCAAGAAGGCGGGGGTAACTATGGCTACACCTTC. It specifies CASQEGGGNYGYTF.

The V gene is TRBV5-1, the J gene TRBJ2-2; a possible D gene is TRBD2 (6 bases). There are 13 residues in the CDR3. Germline values: CDR1 SGHRS, CDR2 YFSETQ. The ends were cut back, 0 bases at V and 6 bases at J, with 6 bases in the middle. In DNA form, the CDR3 reads TGCGCCAGCAGCTTGGTAGCGGCCGGGGAGCTGTTTTTT. This encodes CASSLVAAGELFF.

This rearrangement joins TRBV10-3 to TRBJ1-6, with TRBD1 matching over 7 bases. Germline V CDR1 and CDR2: ENHRY, SYGVKD. V lost 7 bases, J lost 7 bases, and 7 bases stayed unmatched. The CDR3 is 14 amino acids. For the CDR3, the DNA is TGTGCCATCATGCCGGGACAGCAGAATTCACCCCTCCACTTT. It specifies CAIMPGQQNSPLHF.

This clone is a singleton in its sample. This chain connects TRBV29-1 to TRBJ2-7; 7 positions agree with TRBD2. CDR3 size: 12 residues. Trimming at V came to 6 bases and at J to 6 bases, leaving 8 bases not matched to a gene. Per germline, CDR1 SQVTM and CDR2 ANQGSEA. The CDR3 DNA reads as TGCAGCGTGGGAGGGGATGTGGGCGAGCAGTACTTC. Its translation: CSVGGDVGEQYF.

The chain links TRBV6-5 to TRBJ1-1; D remains ambiguous. The CDR3 runs to 15 residues. V lost 6 bases, J lost 1 base, and 15 bases lay in between. Germline V gives CDR1 MNHEY, CDR2 SVGAGI. The CDR3 DNA reads TGTGCCAGCAGCCCCCCAGGCTTGGGGAACACTGAAGCTTTCTTT. Translation: CASSPPGLGNTEAFF.

The chain carries TRBV5-5 and TRBJ1-5; D call uncertain. The CDR3 extends over 15 amino acids. CDR1 and CDR2 (germline): SGHKS, YYEKEE (reference sequence). V lost 0 bases, J lost 6 bases, and 13 bases lay in between. CDR3 loop: CASSLEADRAQPQHF. The DNA for the CDR3 is TGTGCCAGCAGCTTGGAGGCAGATCGGGCTCAGCCCCAGCATTTT.

The chain uses TRBV19 and TRBJ2-3, with 12 bases that match TRBD1. The junction had 3 bases not matched to a gene; V was cut back by 4 bases and J by 4 bases. Germline V gives CDR1 LNHDA, CDR2 SQIVND (reference sequence). The CDR3 is 15 residues long. CDR3 sequence reads: CASSTGTGGADTQYF. In DNA form, the CDR3 reads TGTGCCAGTAGTACCGGGACAGGGGGCGCAGATACGCAGTATTTT. The whole variable domain, filled in from reference TRBV19 and TRBJ2-3, reads DGGITQSPKYLFRKEGQNVTLSCEQNLNHDAMYWYRQDPGQGLRLIYYSQIVNDFQKGDIAEGYSVSREKKESFPLTVTSAQKNPTAFYLCASSTGTGGADTQYFGPGTRLTVL.

The chain recombines TRBV7-2 with TRBJ2-5, with D uncertain. The DNA matches TRBJ2-7 better at its end, which makes the J call doubtful. This CDR3 is 12 amino acids long. Germline CDR1 is SGHTA and CDR2 is FQGNSA. In DNA form, the CDR3 reads TGTGCCAGCAGCTTAGTGGGTTACGAGCAGTACTTC. It is translated as CASSLVGYEQYF.